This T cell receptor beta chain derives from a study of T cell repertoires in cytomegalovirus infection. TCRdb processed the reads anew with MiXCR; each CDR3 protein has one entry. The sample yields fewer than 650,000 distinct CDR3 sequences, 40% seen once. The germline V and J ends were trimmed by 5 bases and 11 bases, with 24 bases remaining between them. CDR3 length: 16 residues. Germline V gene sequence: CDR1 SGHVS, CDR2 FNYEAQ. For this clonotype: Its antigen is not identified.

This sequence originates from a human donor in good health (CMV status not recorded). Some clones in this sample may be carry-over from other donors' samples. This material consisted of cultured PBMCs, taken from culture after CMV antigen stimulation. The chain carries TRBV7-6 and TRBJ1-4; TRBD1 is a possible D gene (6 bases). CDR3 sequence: CASSRGGGATTDKLFF. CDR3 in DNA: TGTGCCAGCAGCAGAGGCGGGGGCGCAACGACGGACAAACTGTTTTTT.